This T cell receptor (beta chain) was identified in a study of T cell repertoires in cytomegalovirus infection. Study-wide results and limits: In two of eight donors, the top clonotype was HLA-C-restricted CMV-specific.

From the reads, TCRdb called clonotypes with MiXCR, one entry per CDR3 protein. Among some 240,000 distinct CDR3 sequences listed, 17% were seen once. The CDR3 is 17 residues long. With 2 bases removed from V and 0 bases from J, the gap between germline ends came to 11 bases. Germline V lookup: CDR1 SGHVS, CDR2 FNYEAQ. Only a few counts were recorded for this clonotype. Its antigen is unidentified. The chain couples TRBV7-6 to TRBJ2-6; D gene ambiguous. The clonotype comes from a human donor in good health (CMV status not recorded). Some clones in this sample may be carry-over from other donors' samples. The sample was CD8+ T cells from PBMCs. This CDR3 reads CASSLTLHASGANVLTF. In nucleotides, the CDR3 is TGTGCCAGCAGCTTAACTCTTCACGCCTCTGGGGCCAACGTCCTGACTTTC.